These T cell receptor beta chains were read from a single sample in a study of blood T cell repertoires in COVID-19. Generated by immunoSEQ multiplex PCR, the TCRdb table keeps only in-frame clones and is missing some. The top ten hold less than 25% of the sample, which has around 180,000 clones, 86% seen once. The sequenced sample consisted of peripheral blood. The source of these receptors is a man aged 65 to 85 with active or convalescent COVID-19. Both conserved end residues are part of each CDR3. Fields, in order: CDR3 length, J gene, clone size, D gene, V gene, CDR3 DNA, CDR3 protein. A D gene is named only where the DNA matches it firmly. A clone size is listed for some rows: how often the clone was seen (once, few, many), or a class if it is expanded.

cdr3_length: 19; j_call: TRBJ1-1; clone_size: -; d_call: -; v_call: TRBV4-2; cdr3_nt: TGTGCCAGCAGCCCTGGGACTTTCAGGAGACCGGGAGGGGACACTGAAGCTTTCTTT; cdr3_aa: CASSPGTFRRPGGDTEAFF
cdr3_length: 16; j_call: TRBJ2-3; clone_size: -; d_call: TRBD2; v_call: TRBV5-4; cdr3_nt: TGTGCCAGCAGCGAAGGACTAGCGGGAGTTGTAGATACGCAGTATTTT; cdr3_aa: CASSEGLAGVVDTQYF
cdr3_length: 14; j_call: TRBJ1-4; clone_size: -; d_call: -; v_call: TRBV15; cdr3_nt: TGTGCCACCAGCAGTAGGGGCGTATGGGAAAAACTGTTTTTT; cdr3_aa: CATSSRGVWEKLFF
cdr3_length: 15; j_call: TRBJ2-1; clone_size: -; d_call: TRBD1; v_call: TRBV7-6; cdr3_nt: TGTGCCAGCAGTTCCCGACAGGGGGCTCACAATGAGCAGTTCTTC; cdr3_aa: CASSSRQGAHNEQFF
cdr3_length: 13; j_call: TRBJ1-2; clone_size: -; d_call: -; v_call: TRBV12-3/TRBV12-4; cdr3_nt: TGTGCCAGCAGTCACAGGCTTACCTATGGCTACACCTTC; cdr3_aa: CASSHRLTYGYTF
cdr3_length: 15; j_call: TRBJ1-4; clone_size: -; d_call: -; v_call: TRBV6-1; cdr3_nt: TGTGCCAGCAGTTCCCCGTTGGCGGCTAATGAAAAACTGTTTTTT; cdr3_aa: CASSSPLAANEKLFF
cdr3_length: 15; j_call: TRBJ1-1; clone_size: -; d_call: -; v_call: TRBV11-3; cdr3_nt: TGTGCCAGCAGCCCAAGGGGGTACAGGGCTGGAGAAGCTTTCTTT; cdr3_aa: CASSPRGYRAGEAFF
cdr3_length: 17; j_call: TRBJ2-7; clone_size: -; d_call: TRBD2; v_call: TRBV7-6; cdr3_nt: TGTGCCAGCAGCCTCCGCCCGGGGGCAGCGGGGGGCTACGAGCAGTACTTC; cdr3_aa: CASSLRPGAAGGYEQYF
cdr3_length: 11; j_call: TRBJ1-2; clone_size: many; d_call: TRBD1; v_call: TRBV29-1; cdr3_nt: TGCAGCGTAGGACAGGGTTATGGCTACACCTTC; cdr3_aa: CSVGQGYGYTF
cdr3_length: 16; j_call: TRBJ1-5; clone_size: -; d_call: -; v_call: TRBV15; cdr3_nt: TGTGCCACCAGCAGACGAGGGGACATGGGCAATCAGCCCCAGCATTTT; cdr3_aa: CATSRRGDMGNQPQHF
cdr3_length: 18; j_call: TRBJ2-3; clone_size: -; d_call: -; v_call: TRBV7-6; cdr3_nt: TGTGCCAGCAGCCCACTGCCCCTTGGCGGTGCCCTCACAGATACGCAGTATTTT; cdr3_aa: CASSPLPLGGALTDTQYF
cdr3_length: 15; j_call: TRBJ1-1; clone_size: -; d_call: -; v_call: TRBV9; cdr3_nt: TGTGCCAGCAGCGTAGTCCCGAACTTGAACACTGAAGCTTTCTTT; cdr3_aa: CASSVVPNLNTEAFF
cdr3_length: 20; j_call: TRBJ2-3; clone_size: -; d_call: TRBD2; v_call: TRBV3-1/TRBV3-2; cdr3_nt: TGTGCCAGCAGCCGCCTTTCCGGGACTAGCGGGAGGGAAAGCACAGATACGCAGTATTTT; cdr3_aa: CASSRLSGTSGRESTDTQYF
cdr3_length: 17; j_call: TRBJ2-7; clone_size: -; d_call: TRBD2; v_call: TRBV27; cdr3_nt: TGTGCCAGCAGTTTATGGGGTGGAGCGGGGTCCTCCTACGAGCAGTACTTC; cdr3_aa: CASSLWGGAGSSYEQYF
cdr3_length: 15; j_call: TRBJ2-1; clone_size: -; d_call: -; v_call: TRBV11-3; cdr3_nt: TGTGCCAGCAGCCGTACCGCGGGCGACTACAATGAGCAGTTCTTC; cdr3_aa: CASSRTAGDYNEQFF
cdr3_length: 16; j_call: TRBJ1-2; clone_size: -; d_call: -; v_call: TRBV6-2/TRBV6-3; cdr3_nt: TGTGCCAGCAGTTACCCCCGGCGGGGCTATAACTATGGCTACACCTTC; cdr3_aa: CASSYPRRGYNYGYTF
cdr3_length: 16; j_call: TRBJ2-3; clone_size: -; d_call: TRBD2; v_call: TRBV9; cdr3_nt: TGTGCCAGCAGCGCAACCGGGACTAGGTCCACAGATACGCAGTATTTT; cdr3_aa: CASSATGTRSTDTQYF
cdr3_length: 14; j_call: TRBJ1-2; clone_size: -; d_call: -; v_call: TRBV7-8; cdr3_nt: TGTGCCAGCAGCTTACCGGGGGATCACTATGGCTACACCTTC; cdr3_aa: CASSLPGDHYGYTF
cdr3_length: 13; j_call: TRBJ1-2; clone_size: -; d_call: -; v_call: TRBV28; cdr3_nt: TGTGCCAGCAGTTTTACCAGGGTGAAGGGCTACACCTTC; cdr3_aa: CASSFTRVKGYTF
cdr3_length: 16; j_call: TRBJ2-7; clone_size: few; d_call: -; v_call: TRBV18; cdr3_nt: TGTGCCAGCTCCCCGGGGGTCGGCAGGAATTCCTACGAGCAGTACTTC; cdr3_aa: CASSPGVGRNSYEQYF
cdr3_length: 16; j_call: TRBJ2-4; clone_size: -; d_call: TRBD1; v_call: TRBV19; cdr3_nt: TGTGCCAGTAGTATAATAGGGACAGGGGTTTTAAACATTCAGTACTTC; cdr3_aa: CASSIIGTGVLNIQYF
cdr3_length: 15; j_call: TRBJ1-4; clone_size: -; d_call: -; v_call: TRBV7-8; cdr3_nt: TGTGCCAGCAGTTTGACAATTTTGGATGGTGAAAAACTGTTTTTT; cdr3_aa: CASSLTILDGEKLFF
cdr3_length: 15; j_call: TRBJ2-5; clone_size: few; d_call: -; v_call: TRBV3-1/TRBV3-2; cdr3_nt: TGTGCCAGCAGTCCCCCTACAGGGTCCCAAGAGACCCAGTACTTC; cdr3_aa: CASSPPTGSQETQYF
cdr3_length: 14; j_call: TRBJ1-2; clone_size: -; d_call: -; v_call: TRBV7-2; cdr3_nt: TGTGCCAGCAGCTTAGCTCCGGGGGTGATAGGCTACACCTTC; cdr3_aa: CASSLAPGVIGYTF
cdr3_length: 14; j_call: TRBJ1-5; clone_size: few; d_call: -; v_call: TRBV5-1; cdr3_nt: TGCGCCAGCAGCTCAGGGGTTAGCAATCAGCCCCAGCATTTT; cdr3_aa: CASSSGVSNQPQHF
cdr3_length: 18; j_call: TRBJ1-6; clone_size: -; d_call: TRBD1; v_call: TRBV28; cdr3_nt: TGTGCCAGCAGCAACCCCCGCGCACAGGGGGAATATAATTCACCCCTCCACTTT; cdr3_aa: CASSNPRAQGEYNSPLHF
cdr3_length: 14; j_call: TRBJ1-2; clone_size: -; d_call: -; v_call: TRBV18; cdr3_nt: TGTGCCAGCTCACCCAGGGCTCTTAACTATGGCTACACCTTC; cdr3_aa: CASSPRALNYGYTF
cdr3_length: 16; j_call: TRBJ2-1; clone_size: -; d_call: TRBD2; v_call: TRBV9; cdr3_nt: TGTGCCAGCAGCGTAGGGGGACTAGCGGGTAACAATGAGCAGTTCTTC; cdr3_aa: CASSVGGLAGNNEQFF
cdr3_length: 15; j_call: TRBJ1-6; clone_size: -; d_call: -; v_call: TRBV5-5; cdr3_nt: TGTGCCAGCAGCCAAGACACCTCCTATAATTCACCCCTCCACTTT; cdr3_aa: CASSQDTSYNSPLHF
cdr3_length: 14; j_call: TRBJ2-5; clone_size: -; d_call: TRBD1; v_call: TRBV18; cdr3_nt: TGTGCCAGCTCCCAAGGACAGGGTGGAGAGACCCAGTACTTC; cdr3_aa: CASSQGQGGETQYF
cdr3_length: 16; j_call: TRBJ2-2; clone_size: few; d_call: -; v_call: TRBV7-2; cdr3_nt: TGTGCCAGCAGCTTAGTCGTGGGCCGGGGCACCGGGGAGCTGTTTTTT; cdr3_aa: CASSLVVGRGTGELFF
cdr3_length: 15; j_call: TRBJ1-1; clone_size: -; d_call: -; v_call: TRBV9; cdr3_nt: TGTGCCAGCAGCGTGTGGGAGCGGCCTGAGTCTGAAGCTTTCTTT; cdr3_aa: CASSVWERPESEAFF
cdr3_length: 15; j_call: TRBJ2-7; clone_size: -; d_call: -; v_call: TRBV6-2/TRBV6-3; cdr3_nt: TGTGCCAGCAGTTTTACCCAGGGGACATCCTACGAGCAGTACTTC; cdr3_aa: CASSFTQGTSYEQYF
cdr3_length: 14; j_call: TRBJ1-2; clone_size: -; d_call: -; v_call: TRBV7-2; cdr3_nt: TGTGCCAGCAGCTTAAACGCGGGAGGCTATGGCTACACCTTC; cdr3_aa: CASSLNAGGYGYTF
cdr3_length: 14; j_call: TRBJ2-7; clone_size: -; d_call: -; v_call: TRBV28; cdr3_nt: TGTGCCAGCAGTCCTCTAGCGCGAGAATACGAGCAGTACTTC; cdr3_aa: CASSPLAREYEQYF
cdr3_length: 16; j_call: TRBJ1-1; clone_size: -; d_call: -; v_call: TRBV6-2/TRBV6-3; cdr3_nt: TGTGCCAGCAGTTACCTCCTGGGAGGGAGGGACACTGAAGCTTTCTTT; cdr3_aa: CASSYLLGGRDTEAFF
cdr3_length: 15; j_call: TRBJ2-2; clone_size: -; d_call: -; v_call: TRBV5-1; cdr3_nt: TGCGCCAGCAGCTTGGGAACGGTGAACACCGGGGAGCTGTTTTTT; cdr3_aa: CASSLGTVNTGELFF
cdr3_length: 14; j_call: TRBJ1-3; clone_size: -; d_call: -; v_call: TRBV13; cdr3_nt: TGTGCCAGCAGCCCAAGAGGGAGTGGAAACACCATATATTTT; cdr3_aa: CASSPRGSGNTIYF
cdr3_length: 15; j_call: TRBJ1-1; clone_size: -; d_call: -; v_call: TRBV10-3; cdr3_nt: TGTGCCATCAGTGAGTCACCCGCAGGGAGGACTGAAGCTTTCTTT; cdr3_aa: CAISESPAGRTEAFF
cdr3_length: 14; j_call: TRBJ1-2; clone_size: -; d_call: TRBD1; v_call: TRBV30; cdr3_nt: TGTGCCTGGAGCTGGGGACAGGGGCTCTATGGCTACACCTTC; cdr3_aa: CAWSWGQGLYGYTF
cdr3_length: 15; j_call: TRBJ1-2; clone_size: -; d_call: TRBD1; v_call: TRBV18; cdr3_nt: TGTGCCAGCTCACCACTCGGACAGGGGGAATATGGCTACACCTTC; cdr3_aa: CASSPLGQGEYGYTF
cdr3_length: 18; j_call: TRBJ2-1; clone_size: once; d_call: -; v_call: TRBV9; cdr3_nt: TGTGCCAGCAGCGCCTCCCACCGGTTGCGGGACCCGCCCCATGAGCAGTTCTTC; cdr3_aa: CASSASHRLRDPPHEQFF
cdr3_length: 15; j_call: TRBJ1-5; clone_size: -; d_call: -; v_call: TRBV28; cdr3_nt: TGTGCCAGCAGCCGATCCGACAGAAACAATCAGCCCCAGCATTTT; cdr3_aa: CASSRSDRNNQPQHF